A single sample gave rise to the 28 T cell receptor beta chains below, sequenced in a study of blood T cell repertoires in COVID-19. Assay: immunoSEQ multiplex PCR; the TCRdb copy retains only in-frame clones and omits some. This table holds under 200,000 clones, around nine tenths found once. The sequencing sample was made of peripheral blood. Receptors originate from a man between 60 and 75 years old with COVID-19, enrolled during active disease.

This chain joins TRBV2 and TRBJ2-1, with D perhaps TRBD2 (5 bases). This CDR3 spans 13 amino acids. CDR1 and CDR2 from the germline V gene are SNHLY and FYNNEI. Trimming stripped 4 bases from V and 6 bases from J, with 10 bases between. As DNA, the CDR3 is TGTGCCAGCAGTGTCGGGGAACTCAATGAGCAGTTCTTC. Its protein is CASSVGELNEQFF.

This clone turned up a few times. V usage is TRBV5-6 and J usage is TRBJ1-6; TRBD1 matches 10 bases. Germline V CDR1 and CDR2: SGHDT, YYEEEE. This CDR3 spans 15 amino acids. Trimming removed 2 bases from V and 7 bases from J; junction bases left unmatched: 3. CDR3 sequence (DNA): TGTGCCAGCAGCTTCCGGGACAGGGGAAATTCACCCCTCCACTTT. Amino acids: CASSFRDRGNSPLHF. Looking up the rest from reference TRBV5-6 and TRBJ1-6 gives the full variable domain: DAGVTQSPTHLIKTRGQQVTLRCSPKSGHDTVSWYQQALGQGPQFIFQYYEEEERQRGNFPDRFSGHQFPNYSSELNVNALLLGDSALYLCASSFRDRGNSPLHFGNGTRLTVT.

In DNA, the CDR3 is TGTGCCAGCAGTTATAACAGGGTTAGGGAGCCCCAGCATTTT. This gives the protein CASSYNRVREPQHF. The chain recombines TRBV6-6 with TRBJ1-5, with D perhaps TRBD1 (6 bases). The CDR3 spans 14 residues. The V and J ends lost 3 bases and 8 bases respectively, with 14 bases between them. From germline, CDR1 is MNHNY and CDR2 SVGAGI (reference sequence).

V usage is TRBV6-6 and J usage is TRBJ2-1, with a possible D match to TRBD1 (6 bases). CDR1 MNHNY and CDR2 SVGAGI come from the germline V gene (reference sequence). Between the trimmed V and J ends, which lost 8 bases and 7 bases, there was a span of 12 bases. The CDR3 has 12 amino acids. Here the CDR3 reads CASERDRNEQFF. CDR3 bases: TGTGCCAGCGAAAGAGACAGGAATGAGCAGTTCTTC.

This sequence joins TRBV30 and TRBJ1-6, with a possible D match to TRBD1 (6 bases). The CDR3 is 15 amino acids. In germline, CDR1 is GTSNPN, CDR2 SVGIG (reference sequence). V was trimmed by 2 bases and J by 9 bases, leaving 17 bases between them. CDR3: CAWSSRRGRSSPLHF. The CDR3, as DNA: TGTGCCTGGAGTAGCCGCAGGGGAAGGAGTTCACCCCTCCACTTT.

The rearrangement uses TRBV7-8 and TRBJ2-3; the D gene is possibly TRBD1 (6 bases). The CDR3 spans 16 residues. V lost 1 base and J 2 bases, leaving 13 bases between the germline ends. CDR1 SGHVS and CDR2 FQNEAQ come from the germline V gene. CDR3 coding DNA: TGTGCCAGCAGCTTAGGTTGGCAGGGGCTCACAGATACGCAGTATTTT. Encoded protein: CASSLGWQGLTDTQYF.

This chain connects TRBV19 to TRBJ2-6; TRBD1 aligns across 7 bases. V was pared by 7 bases and J by 0 bases, with 6 bases of the junction left unmatched. Germline V gene sequence: CDR1 LNHDA, CDR2 SQIVND (reference sequence). The CDR3 sequence is 16 residues long. CDR3 sequence: CASTRTGNSGANVLTF. The CDR3 nucleotides are TGTGCCAGTACGAGGACAGGCAACTCTGGGGCCAACGTCCTGACTTTC.

V and J are TRBV14 and TRBJ1-1; tentative D call: TRBD1 (5 bases). The germline CDR1 and CDR2 sequences are SGHDN and FVKESK. The V and J ends lost 5 bases and 1 base respectively, with 8 bases between them. The length of the CDR3 is 13 residues. This CDR3 is CASSSTGNTEAFF. CDR3 DNA sequence: TGTGCCAGCAGCTCAACAGGGAACACTGAAGCTTTCTTT. The complete variable domain, with remaining parts taken from reference TRBV14 and TRBJ1-1, reads EAGVTQFPSHSVIEKGQTVTLRCDPISGHDNLYWYRRVMGKEIKFLLHFVKESKQDESGMPNNRFLAERTGGTYSTLKVQPAELEDSGVYFCASSSTGNTEAFFGQGTRLTVV.

The chain uses TRBV6-5 and TRBJ1-5, with D unclear. With 0 bases removed from V and 0 bases from J, the gap between germline ends came to 9 bases. The germline gives CDR1 MNHEY, CDR2 SVGAGI. The CDR3 spans 16 residues. This chain's CDR3 is CASSYSRGSSNQPQHF. The CDR3 coding sequence is TGTGCCAGCAGTTACTCGAGAGGGTCTAGCAATCAGCCCCAGCATTTT.

V and J are TRBV7-9 and TRBJ2-3; 9 bases are shared with TRBD1. The V gene end was trimmed by 7 bases and the J gene end by 5 bases; junction bases not matched to a gene: 10. This CDR3 has 15 amino acids. Germline V gene sequence: CDR1 SEHNR, CDR2 FQNEAQ (reference sequence). The CDR3 DNA reads as TGTGCCAGCATCAATACAGGGGGCTATAGAGATACGCAGTATTTT. Its protein product is CASINTGGYRDTQYF.

The gene calls are TRBV5-1 and TRBJ2-7; 9 positions match TRBD1. CDR3 length equals 15 residues. V shed 4 bases, J shed 6 bases, and the junction held 11 bases outside the gene matches. From germline, CDR1 is SGHRS and CDR2 YFSETQ. CDR3: CASSPTGTGLGEQYF. The CDR3 region has the DNA TGCGCCAGCAGCCCGACCGGGACAGGGCTCGGCGAGCAGTACTTC.

This chain connects TRBV27 to TRBJ2-7, with TRBD1 matching 9 bases. Per the germline V gene, CDR1 is MNHEY and CDR2 is SMNVEV (reference sequence). Trimming removed 3 bases from V and 11 bases from J; junction bases left unmatched: 8. This CDR3 comprises 13 residues. The CDR3 loop reads CASSFRGDRVEYF. In DNA form, the CDR3 reads TGTGCCAGCAGTTTCCGAGGGGACAGGGTTGAGTACTTC.

This clone came up once. This CDR3 reads CASSLGQGGDEQFF. The CDR3 nucleotides are TGCGCCAGCAGCTTGGGTCAGGGCGGGGATGAGCAGTTCTTC. This chain links TRBV5-1 with TRBJ2-1; weak D call: TRBD2 (6 bases). CDR1 is SGHRS, CDR2 YFSETQ, per germline. Between the trimmed V and J ends, which lost 0 bases and 8 bases, there was a span of 12 bases. The CDR3 loop spans 14 amino acids.

The gene calls are TRBV28 and TRBJ2-3; D call uncertain. V lost 8 bases and J 0 bases, leaving 15 bases between the germline ends. There are 15 residues in the CDR3. Germline CDR1 and CDR2: MDHEN and SYDVKM. In nucleotides, the CDR3 is TGTGCCAGCTCCTTCGTCGAGTCTAGCACAGATACGCAGTATTTT. Translating it yields CASSFVESSTDTQYF. Full variable domain (outside the CDR3, taken from reference TRBV28 and TRBJ2-3): DVKVTQSSRYLVKRTGEKVFLECVQDMDHENMFWYRQDPGLGLRLIYFSYDVKMKEKGDIPEGYSVSREKKERFSLILESASTNQTSMYLCASSFVESSTDTQYFGPGTRLTVL.

The genes are TRBV6-2 or TRBV6-3 and TRBJ2-1, with 9 nucleotides matching TRBD2. This CDR3 comprises 16 residues. In germline, CDR1 is MNHEY, CDR2 SVGEGT. V lost 5 bases, J lost 4 bases, and 9 bases stayed unmatched. CDR3 sequence: CASSNPPSGVYNEQFF. The DNA for the CDR3 is TGTGCCAGCAGTAACCCCCCTAGCGGGGTTTACAATGAGCAGTTCTTC.

This sequence joins TRBV5-4 and TRBJ2-2, with D possibly TRBD2 on 7 matching bases. Looked up from germline, CDR1 is SGHNT and CDR2 is YYREEE (reference sequence). The CDR3 contains 18 residues. V lost 4 bases and J lost 4, with 23 bases in between. For the CDR3, the DNA is TGTGCCAGCAGCCCAAACGGACGGGGGGCGCTGGGCACCGGGGAGCTGTTTTTT. Its protein is CASSPNGRGALGTGELFF.

The chain carries TRBV9 and TRBJ1-6; D gene uncertain. This CDR3 has 20 residues. Germline-derived CDR1 and CDR2 are SGDLS and YYNGEE. Between the trimmed V and J ends, which lost 0 bases and 0 bases, there was a span of 19 bases. The CDR3 nucleotides read TGTGCCAGCAGCGTAGGACCCCTCCAGGTTCTAAACTCCTATAATTCACCCCTCCACTTT. This codes for CASSVGPLQVLNSYNSPLHF.

This chain joins TRBV11-2 and TRBJ2-1, with 7 bases that match TRBD1. CDR1 and CDR2 from the germline V gene are SGHAT and FQNNGV. Unmatched junction bases numbered 7, after V lost 4 bases and J lost 4 bases. This CDR3 has 15 amino acids. This CDR3 reads CASSSSGTAYNEQFF. DNA of the CDR3: TGTGCCAGCAGCTCATCCGGGACAGCATACAATGAGCAGTTCTTC. Based on the CDR3 plus reference TRBV11-2 and TRBJ2-1, the full variable domain is EAGVAQSPRYKIIEKRQSVAFWCNPISGHATLYWYQQILGQGPKLLIQFQNNGVVDDSQLPKDRFSAERLKGVDSTLKIQPAKLEDSAVYLCASSSSGTAYNEQFFGPGTRLTVL.

The chain carries TRBV9 and TRBJ2-4; TRBD2 might be the D (6 bases). CDR3 length equals 17 residues. Per germline, CDR1 SGDLS and CDR2 YYNGEE. Trimming pared 4 bases from V and 1 base from J, leaving 18 bases between. The CDR3 spells CASSPSGGREAKNIQYF. CDR3 DNA sequence: TGTGCCAGCAGCCCTAGTGGAGGGCGCGAGGCCAAAAACATTCAGTACTTC.

The chain employs TRBV7-3 and TRBJ2-5, with 10 bases aligning to TRBD1. This CDR3 spans 15 amino acids. Unmatched junction bases numbered 4, after V lost 2 bases and J lost 4 bases. Germline CDR1 and CDR2: SGHTA and FQGTGA. Here the CDR3 reads CASSLGTGVRETQYF. The CDR3 nucleotides are TGTGCCAGCAGCTTAGGGACAGGGGTCCGAGAGACCCAGTACTTC. The variable domain in full, completed from reference TRBV7-3 and TRBJ2-5, reads GAGVSQTPSNKVTEKGKYVELRCDPISGHTALYWYRQSLGQGPEFLIYFQGTGAADDSGLPNDRFFAVRPEGSVSTLKIQRTERGDSAVYLCASSLGTGVRETQYFGPGTRLLVL.

The genes are TRBV7-2 and TRBJ1-1; weak D call: TRBD1 (5 bases). The CDR3 contains 16 residues. Germline values: CDR1 SGHTA, CDR2 FQGNSA. V gave up 7 bases and J gave up 0 bases, with 18 bases separating them. The CDR3 loop is CASTTNSWGVNTEAFF. In DNA form, the CDR3 reads TGTGCCAGCACTACTAATTCTTGGGGGGTGAACACTGAAGCTTTCTTT.

The V gene is TRBV2, the J gene TRBJ1-2, with 7 nucleotides matching TRBD1. The V and J ends lost 7 bases and 4 bases, in that order; junction bases with no gene match: 9. The length of the CDR3 is 14 residues. Germline V gives CDR1 SNHLY, CDR2 FYNNEI. CDR3 in amino acids: CASTARDSGYGYTF. In DNA form, the CDR3 reads TGTGCCAGCACCGCCCGGGACAGCGGCTATGGCTACACCTTC.

This sequence joins TRBV19 and TRBJ1-6, with a possible D match to TRBD1 (5 bases). Germline CDR1 reads LNHDA; CDR2 reads SQIVND (reference sequence). CDR3 length: 15 residues. The V end lost 4 bases, the J end lost 9 bases, and 16 bases lay between the germline ends. The CDR3 sequence is CASSTPGGGGSPLHF. CDR3 in DNA: TGTGCCAGTAGTACCCCGGGCGGGGGAGGTTCACCCCTCCACTTT.

V usage is TRBV19 and J usage is TRBJ1-3, with 7 positions matching TRBD1. Per the germline V gene, CDR1 is LNHDA and CDR2 is SQIVND (reference sequence). This CDR3 has 15 residues. V dropped 3 bases and J dropped 4; count of bases not matched to a gene: 6. The DNA for the CDR3 is TGTGCCAGTAGTATCTCCACAGGGGCAGGAAACACCATATATTTT. Protein sequence: CASSISTGAGNTIYF.

The rearrangement uses TRBV11-2 and TRBJ2-7; 10 bases line up with TRBD1. The CDR3 loop spans 15 amino acids. Germline CDR1 and CDR2: SGHAT and FQNNGV. The V gene end was trimmed by 5 bases and the J gene end by 9 bases; junction bases not matched to a gene: 13. The CDR3 region is CASSRFGQGETLQYF. DNA for the CDR3: TGTGCCAGCAGCCGTTTTGGACAGGGGGAAACTTTGCAGTACTTC.

This clone was observed once. The chain uses TRBV5-1 and TRBJ2-5, with TRBD2 as a possible D gene (5 bases). V was cut by 1 base and J by 5 bases, with 12 bases left in between. CDR3 size: 14 residues. Germline CDR1 SGHRS, CDR2 YFSETQ. The DNA for the CDR3 is TGCGCCAGCAGCTTGCGGGGAGTAGCGGAGACCCAGTACTTC. Protein product: CASSLRGVAETQYF.

The V call is TRBV11-2, the J call TRBJ2-7; TRBD1 matches 9 bases. Germline V gene sequence: CDR1 SGHAT, CDR2 FQNNGV. V lost 3 bases to trimming and J lost 4 bases; unmatched junction nucleotides: 4. There are 14 residues in the CDR3. CDR3 amino acids: CASSFGTGQYEQYF. In DNA, the CDR3 is TGTGCCAGCAGCTTCGGGACAGGGCAGTACGAGCAGTACTTC.

The rearrangement uses TRBV6-5 and TRBJ2-5; maybe TRBD2 (5 bases). The V gene's germline CDR1 is MNHEY and CDR2 SVGAGI. V was clipped by 6 bases and J by 2 bases, with 10 bases between them. The CDR3 is made up of 13 amino acids. Written as DNA, the CDR3 is TGTGCCAGCAGATCAACGGGACAAGAGACCCAGTACTTC. Its translation: CASRSTGQETQYF.